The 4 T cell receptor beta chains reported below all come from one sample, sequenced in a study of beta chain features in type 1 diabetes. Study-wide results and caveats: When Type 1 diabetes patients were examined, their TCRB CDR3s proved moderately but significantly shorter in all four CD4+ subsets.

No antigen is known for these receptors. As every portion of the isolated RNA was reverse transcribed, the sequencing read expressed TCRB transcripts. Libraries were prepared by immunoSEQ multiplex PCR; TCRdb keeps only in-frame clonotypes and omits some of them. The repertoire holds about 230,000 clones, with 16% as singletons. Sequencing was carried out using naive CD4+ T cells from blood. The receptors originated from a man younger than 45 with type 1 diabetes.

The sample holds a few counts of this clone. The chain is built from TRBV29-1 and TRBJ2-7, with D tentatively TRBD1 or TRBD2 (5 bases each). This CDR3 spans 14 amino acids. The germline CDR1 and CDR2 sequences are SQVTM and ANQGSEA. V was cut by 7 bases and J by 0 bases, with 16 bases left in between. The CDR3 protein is CSARRDQSSYEQYF. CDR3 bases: TGCAGCGCCCGACGGGACCAGAGCTCCTACGAGCAGTACTTC.

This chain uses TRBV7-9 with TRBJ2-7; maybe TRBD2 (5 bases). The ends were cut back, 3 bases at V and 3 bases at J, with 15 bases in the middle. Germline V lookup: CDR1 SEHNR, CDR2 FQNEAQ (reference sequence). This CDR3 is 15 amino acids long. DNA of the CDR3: TGTGCCAGCAGCTTGGAGGCGGGCCTAAGCTACGAGCAGTACTTC. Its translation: CASSLEAGLSYEQYF.

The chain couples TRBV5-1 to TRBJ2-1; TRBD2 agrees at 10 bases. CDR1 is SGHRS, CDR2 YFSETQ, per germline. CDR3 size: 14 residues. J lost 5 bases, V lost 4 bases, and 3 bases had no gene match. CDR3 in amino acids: CASSVSGGNNEQFF. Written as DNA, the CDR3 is TGCGCCAGCAGCGTTAGCGGGGGGAACAATGAGCAGTTCTTC.

The CDR3 loop reads CASSQDGQRESYNEQFF. The DNA of the CDR3 is TGCGCCAGCAGCCAAGACGGGCAGCGGGAGTCCTACAATGAGCAGTTCTTC. The rearrangement links TRBV4-1 to TRBJ2-1, with 8 bases matching TRBD2. The germline V gene encodes CDR1 MGHRA and CDR2 YSYEKL. The CDR3 totals 17 residues. Trimming took 0 bases from V and 1 from J; bases not matched to a gene: 5.